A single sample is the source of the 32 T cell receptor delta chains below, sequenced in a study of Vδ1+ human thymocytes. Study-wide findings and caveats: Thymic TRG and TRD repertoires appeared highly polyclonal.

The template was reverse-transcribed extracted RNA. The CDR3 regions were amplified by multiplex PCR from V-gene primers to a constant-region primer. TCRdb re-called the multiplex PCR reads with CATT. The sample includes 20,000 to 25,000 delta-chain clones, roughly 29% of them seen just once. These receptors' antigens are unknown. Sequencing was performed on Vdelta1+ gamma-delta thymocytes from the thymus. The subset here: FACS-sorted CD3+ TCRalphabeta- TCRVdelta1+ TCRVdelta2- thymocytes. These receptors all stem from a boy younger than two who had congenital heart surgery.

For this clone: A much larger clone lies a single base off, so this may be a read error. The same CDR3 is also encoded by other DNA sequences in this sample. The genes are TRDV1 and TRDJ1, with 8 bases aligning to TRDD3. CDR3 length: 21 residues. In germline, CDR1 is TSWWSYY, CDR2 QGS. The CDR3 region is CALGELPPTMGDASYTDKLIF. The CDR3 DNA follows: TGTGCTCTTGGGGAACTTCCTCCTACCATGGGGGATGCGTCGTACACCGATAAACTCATCTTC.

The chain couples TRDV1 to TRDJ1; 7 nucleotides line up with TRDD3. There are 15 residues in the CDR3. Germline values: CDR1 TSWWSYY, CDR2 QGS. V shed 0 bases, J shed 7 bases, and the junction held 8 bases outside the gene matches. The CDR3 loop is CALGELALGVPKLIF. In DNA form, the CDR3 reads TGTGCTCTTGGGGAACTTGCGCTGGGGGTGCCTAAACTCATCTTT.

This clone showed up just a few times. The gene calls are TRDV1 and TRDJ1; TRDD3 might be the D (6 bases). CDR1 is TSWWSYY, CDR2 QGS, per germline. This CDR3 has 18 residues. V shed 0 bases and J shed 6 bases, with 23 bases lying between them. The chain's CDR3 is CALGELRGGYRPTYKLIF. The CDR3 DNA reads TGTGCTCTTGGGGAACTCAGGGGAGGATACCGACCTACCTATAAACTCATCTTT.

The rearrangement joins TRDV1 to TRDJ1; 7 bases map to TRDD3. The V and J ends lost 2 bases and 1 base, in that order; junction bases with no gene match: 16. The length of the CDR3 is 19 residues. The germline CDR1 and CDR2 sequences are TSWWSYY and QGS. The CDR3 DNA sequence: TGTGCTCTTGGGGAAGATTGTCCTAGACTGGGGATAGGCACCGATAAACTCATCTTT. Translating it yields CALGEDCPRLGIGTDKLIF.

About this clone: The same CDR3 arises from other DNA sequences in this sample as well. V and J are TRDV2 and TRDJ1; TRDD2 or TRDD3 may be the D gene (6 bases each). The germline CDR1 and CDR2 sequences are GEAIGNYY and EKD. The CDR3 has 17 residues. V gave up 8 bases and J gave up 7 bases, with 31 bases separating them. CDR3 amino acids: CASAYFLQVGLGSKLIF. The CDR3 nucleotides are TGTGCCTCCGCGTACTTCCTCCAAGTCGGGCTGGGGTCTAAACTCATCTTT.

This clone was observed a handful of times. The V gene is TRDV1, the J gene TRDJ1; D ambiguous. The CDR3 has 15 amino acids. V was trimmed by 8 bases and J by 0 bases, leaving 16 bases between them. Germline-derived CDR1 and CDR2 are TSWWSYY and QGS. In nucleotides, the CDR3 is TGTGCTCTTCGGTTAAACCTTAACCACACCGATAAACTCATCTTT. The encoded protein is CALRLNLNHTDKLIF.

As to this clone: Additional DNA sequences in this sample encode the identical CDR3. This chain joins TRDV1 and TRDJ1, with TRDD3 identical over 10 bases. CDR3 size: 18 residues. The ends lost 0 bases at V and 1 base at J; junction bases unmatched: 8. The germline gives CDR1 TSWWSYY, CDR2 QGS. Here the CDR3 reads CALGELRRGIRFTDKLIF. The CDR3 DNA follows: TGTGCTCTTGGGGAACTAAGGAGGGGGATACGCTTCACCGATAAACTCATCTTT.

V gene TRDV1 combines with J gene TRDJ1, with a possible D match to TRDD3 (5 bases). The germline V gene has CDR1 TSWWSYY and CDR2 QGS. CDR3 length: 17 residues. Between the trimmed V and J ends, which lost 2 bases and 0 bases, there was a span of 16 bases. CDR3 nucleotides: TGTGCTCTTGGGGAATGCTTGAGGGGACCGTACACCGATAAACTCATCTTT. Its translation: CALGECLRGPYTDKLIF.

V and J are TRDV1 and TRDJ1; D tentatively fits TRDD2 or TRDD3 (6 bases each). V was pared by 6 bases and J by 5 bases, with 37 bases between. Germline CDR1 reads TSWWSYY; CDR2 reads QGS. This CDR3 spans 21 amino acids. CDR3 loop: CALGPAPIFPSAFYWVDKLIF. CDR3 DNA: TGTGCTCTTGGACCCGCCCCGATCTTTCCTTCCGCCTTCTACTGGGTAGATAAACTCATCTTT.

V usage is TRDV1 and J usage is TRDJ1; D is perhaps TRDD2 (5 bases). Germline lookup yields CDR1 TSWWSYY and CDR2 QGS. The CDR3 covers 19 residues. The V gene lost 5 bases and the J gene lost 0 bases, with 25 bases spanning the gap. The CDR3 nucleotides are TGTGCTCTTGGGAGATCCCTTCGGGAAGAGCCCCGGGACACCGATAAACTCATCTTT. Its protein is CALGRSLREEPRDTDKLIF.

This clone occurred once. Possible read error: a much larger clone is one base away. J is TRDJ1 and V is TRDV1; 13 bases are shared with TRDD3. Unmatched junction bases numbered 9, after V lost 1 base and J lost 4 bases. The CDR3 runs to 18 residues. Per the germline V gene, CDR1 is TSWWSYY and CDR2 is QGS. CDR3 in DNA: TGTGCTCTTGGGGAACGGCCTACTGGGGGATACGCGGGCGATAAACTCATCTTT. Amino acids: CALGERPTGGYAGDKLIF.

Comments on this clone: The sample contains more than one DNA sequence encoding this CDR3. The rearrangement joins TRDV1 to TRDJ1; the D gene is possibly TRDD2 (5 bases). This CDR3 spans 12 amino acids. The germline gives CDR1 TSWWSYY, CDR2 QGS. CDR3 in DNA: TGTTCCCTACGGGGTCCTCGGGGTGAACTCATCTTT. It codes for CSLRGPRGELIF.

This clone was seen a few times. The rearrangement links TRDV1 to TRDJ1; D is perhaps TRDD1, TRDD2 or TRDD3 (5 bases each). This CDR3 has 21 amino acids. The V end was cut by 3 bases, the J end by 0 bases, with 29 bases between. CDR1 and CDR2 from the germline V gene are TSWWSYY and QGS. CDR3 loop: CALGEEIRPTTGGIHTDKLIF. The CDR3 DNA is TGTGCTCTTGGGGAGGAAATTCGACCTACGACGGGGGGTATCCACACCGATAAACTCATCTTT.

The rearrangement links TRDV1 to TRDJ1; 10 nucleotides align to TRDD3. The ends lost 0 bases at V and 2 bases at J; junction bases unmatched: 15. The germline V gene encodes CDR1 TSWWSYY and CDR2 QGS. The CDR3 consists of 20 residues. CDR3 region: CALGELRPTFVLGDTDKLIF. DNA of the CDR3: TGTGCTCTTGGGGAACTTCGTCCTACATTTGTACTGGGGGATACCGATAAACTCATCTTT.

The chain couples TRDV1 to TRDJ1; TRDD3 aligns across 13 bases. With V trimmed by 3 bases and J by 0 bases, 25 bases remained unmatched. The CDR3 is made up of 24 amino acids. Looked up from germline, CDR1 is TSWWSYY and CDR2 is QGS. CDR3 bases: TGTGCTCTTGGGGATTCCCCCGGGTTCCTAGGTACCACTGGGGGATACGGGTACACCGATAAACTCATCTTT. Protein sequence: CALGDSPGFLGTTGGYGYTDKLIF.

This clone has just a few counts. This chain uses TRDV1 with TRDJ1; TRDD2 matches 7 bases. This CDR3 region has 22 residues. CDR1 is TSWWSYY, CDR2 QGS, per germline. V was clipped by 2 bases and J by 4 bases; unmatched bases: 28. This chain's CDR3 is CALGEVGPSCGGRPGPGDKLIF. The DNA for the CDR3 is TGTGCTCTTGGGGAAGTAGGGCCTTCCTGCGGGGGTCGACCTGGGCCCGGCGATAAACTCATCTTT.

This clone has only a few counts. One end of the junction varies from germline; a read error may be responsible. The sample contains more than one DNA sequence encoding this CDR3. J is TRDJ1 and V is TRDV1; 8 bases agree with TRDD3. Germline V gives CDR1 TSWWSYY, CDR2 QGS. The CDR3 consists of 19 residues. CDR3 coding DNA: TGTGCTCTTGGGGACTGGTGGCCGGGGGATAACACTAACACCGATAAGCTCATCTTT. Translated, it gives CALGDWWPGDNTNTDKLIF.

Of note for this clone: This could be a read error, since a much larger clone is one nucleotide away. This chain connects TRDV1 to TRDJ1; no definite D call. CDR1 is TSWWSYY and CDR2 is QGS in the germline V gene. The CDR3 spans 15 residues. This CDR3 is CALGELRPRGDRLIF. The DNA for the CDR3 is TGTGCTCTTGGGGAACTTCGCCCTCGTGGCGATAGACTCATCTTT.

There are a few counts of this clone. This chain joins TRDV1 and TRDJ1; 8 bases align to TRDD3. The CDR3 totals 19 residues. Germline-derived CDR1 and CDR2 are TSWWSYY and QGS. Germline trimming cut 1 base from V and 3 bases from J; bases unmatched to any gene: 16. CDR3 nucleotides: TGTGCTCTTGGGGAACCGCAAGGTGACTGGGGGTCCCGGTCCGATAAACTCATCTTT. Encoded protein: CALGEPQGDWGSRSDKLIF.

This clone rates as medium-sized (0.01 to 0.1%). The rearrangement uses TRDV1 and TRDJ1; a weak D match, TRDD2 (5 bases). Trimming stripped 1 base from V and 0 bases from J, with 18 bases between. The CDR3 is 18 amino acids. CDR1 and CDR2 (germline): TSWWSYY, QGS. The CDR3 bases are TGTGCTCTTGGGGAACCGACCTACAGACTCCAGTACACCGATAAACTCATCTTT. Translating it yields CALGEPTYRLQYTDKLIF.

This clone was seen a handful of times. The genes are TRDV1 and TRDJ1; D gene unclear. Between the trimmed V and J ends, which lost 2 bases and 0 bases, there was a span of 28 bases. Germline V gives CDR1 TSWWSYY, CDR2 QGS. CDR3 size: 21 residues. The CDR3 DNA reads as TGTGCTCTTGGGGAAGGACCTCCCGAACTTTCTCCCTATTCGTACACCGATAAACTCATCTTT. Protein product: CALGEGPPELSPYSYTDKLIF.

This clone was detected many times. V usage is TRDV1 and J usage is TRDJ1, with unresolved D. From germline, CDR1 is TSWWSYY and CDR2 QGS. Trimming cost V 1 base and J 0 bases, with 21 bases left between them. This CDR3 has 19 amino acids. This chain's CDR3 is CALGEPTPSLSPYTDKLIF. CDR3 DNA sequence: TGTGCTCTTGGGGAACCAACCCCATCACTTTCCCCGTACACCGATAAACTCATCTTT.

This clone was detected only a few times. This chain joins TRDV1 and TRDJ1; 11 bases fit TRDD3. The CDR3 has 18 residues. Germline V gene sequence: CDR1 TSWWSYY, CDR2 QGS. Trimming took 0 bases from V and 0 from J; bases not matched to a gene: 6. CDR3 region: CALGELEWGIRDTDKLIF. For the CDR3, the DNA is TGTGCTCTTGGGGAACTGGAGTGGGGGATACGCGACACCGATAAACTCATCTTT.

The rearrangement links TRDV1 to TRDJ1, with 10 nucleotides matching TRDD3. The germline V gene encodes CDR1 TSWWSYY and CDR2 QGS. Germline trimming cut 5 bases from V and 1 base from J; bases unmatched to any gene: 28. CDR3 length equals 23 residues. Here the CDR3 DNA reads TGTGCTCTTGGGCCTCCGACGCTCCTTCTGCCGACTGGGGGATTGGGGCCCACCGATAAACTCATCTTT. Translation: CALGPPTLLLPTGGLGPTDKLIF.

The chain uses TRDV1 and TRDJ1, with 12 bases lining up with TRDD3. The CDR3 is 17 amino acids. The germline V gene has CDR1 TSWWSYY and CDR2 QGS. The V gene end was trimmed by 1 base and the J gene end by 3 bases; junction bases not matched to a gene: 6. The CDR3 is CALGERPPGGYADKLIF. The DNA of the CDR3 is TGTGCTCTTGGGGAACGGCCCCCTGGGGGATACGCCGATAAACTCATCTTT.

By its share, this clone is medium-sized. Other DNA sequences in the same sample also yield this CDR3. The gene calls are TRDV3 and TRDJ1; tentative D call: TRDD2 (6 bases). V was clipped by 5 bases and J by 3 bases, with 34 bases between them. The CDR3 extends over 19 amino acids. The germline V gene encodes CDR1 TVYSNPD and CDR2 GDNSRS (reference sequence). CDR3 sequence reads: CAATLLPRLFSLRSDKLIF. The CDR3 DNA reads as TGTGCCGCAACCCTCCTTCCGAGGCTTTTCAGTCTGAGGTCCGATAAACTCATCTTT.

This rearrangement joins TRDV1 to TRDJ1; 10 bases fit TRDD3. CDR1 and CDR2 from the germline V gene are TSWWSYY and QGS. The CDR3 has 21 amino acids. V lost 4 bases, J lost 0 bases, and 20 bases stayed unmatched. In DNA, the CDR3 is TGTGCTCTTGGGGCCCCCCCACGGAATTACCGTACTGGGGGATACACCGATAAACTCATCTTT. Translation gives CALGAPPRNYRTGGYTDKLIF.

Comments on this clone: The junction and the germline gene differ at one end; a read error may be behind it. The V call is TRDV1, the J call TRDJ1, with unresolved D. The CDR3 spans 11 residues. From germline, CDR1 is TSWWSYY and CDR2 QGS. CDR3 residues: CALGRPEKLIF. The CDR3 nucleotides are TGTGCTCTTGGGCGCCCCGAGAAACTCATCTTT.

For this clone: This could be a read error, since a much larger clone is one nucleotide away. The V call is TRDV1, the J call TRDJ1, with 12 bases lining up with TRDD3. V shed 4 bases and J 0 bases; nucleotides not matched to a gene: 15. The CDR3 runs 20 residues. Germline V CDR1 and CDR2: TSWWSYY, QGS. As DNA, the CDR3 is TGTGCTCTTGGGGCCCGAGGTGAATTCCTGGGGGATACGGACACCGATAAACTCATCTTT. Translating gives CALGARGEFLGDTDTDKLIF.

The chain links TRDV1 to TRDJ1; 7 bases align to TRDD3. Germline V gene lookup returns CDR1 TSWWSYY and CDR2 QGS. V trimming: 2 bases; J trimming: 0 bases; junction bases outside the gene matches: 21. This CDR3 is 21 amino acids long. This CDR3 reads CALGERWGSAAWGKYTDKLIF. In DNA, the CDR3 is TGTGCTCTTGGGGAAAGGTGGGGGTCCGCTGCTTGGGGGAAATACACCGATAAACTCATCTTT.

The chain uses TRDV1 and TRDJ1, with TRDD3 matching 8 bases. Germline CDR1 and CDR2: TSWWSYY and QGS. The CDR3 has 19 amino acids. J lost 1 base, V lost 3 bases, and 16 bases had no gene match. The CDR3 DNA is TGTGCTCTTGGGGACCTGATACGTCCCGGGGATACTTCCACCGATAAACTCATCTTT. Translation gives CALGDLIRPGDTSTDKLIF.

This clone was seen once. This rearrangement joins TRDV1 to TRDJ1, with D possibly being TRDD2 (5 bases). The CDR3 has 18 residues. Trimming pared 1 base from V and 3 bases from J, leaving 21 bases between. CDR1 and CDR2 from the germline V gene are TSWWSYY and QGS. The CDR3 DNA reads TGTGCTCTTGGGGAACGCGATCCTATGTTAACTGTTGCCGATAAACTCATCTTT. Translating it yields CALGERDPMLTVADKLIF.